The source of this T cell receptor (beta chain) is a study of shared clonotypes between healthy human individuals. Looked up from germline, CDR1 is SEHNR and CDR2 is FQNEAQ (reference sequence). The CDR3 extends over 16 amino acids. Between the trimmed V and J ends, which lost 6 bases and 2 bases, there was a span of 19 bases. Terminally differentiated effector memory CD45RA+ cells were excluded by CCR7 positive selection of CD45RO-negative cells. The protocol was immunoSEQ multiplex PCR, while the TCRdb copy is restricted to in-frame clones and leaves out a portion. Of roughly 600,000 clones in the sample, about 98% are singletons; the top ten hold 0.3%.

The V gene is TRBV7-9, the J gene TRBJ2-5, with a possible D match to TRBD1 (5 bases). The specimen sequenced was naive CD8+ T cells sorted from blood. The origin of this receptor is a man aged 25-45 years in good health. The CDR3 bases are TGTGCCAGCAGTTTCCTCAGCCGCAGGGTGCAAGAGACCCAGTACTTC. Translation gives CASSFLSRRVQETQYF. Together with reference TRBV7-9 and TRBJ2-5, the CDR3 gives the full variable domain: DTGVSQNPRHKITKRGQNVTFRCDPISEHNRLYWYRQTLGQGPEFLTYFQNEAQLEKSRLLSDRFSAERPKGSFSTLEIQRTEQGDSAMYLCASSFLSRRVQETQYFGPGTRLLVL.